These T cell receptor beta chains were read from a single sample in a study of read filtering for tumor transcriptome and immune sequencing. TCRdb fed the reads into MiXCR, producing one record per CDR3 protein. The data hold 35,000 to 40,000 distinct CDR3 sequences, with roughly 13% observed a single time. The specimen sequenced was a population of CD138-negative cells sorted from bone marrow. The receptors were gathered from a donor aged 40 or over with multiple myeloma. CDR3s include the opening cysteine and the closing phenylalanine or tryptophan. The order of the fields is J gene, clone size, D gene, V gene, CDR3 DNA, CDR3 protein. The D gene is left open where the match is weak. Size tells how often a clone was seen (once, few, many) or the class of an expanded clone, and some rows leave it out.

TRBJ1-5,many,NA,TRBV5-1,TGCGCCAGCAGCTTGGGGGACATTAGCAATCAGCCCCAGCATTTT,CASSLGDISNQPQHF
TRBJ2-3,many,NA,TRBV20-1,TGCAGTGCTAAAGAGAGTGGGGGGTGGACAGATACGCAGTATTTT,CSAKESGGWTDTQYF
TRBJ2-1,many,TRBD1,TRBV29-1,TGCAGCGCCGGGACAGAGATATACAATGAGCAGTTCTTC,CSAGTEIYNEQFF
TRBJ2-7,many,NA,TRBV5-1,TGCGCCAGCAGCTTTGGGGTCACCTCCTACGAGCAGTACTTC,CASSFGVTSYEQYF
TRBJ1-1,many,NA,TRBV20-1,TGCAGACCGCTCGGTGACGGCACTGAAGCTTTCTTT,CRPLGDGTEAFF
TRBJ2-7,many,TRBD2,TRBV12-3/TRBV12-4,TGTGCCAGCAGTAGTCGGACTAGCGGGAGGGCCGGCGAGCAGTACTTC,CASSSRTSGRAGEQYF
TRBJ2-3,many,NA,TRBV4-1,TGCGCCAGCAGCCAAGTACGGGACAGCACAGATACGCAGTATTTT,CASSQVRDSTDTQYF
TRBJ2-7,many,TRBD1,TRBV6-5,TGTGCCAGTCGACAGGGGTTCTCCTACGAGCAGTACTTC,CASRQGFSYEQYF
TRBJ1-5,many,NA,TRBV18,TGTGCCAGCTCACCACCTGGGGGAGGACAGCCCCAGCATTTT,CASSPPGGGQPQHF
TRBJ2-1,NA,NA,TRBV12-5,TGTGCCACCGGGCCCAATAGCGATGAGCAGTTCTTC,CATGPNSDEQFF
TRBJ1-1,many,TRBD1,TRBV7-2,TGTGCCAGCAGCTTAGAGGTCAGGGGGCAAGGTGAAGCTTTCTTT,CASSLEVRGQGEAFF
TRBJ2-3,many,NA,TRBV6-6,TGTGCCAGCAGAGACACAGATACGCAGTATTTT,CASRDTDTQYF
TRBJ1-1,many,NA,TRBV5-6,TGTGCCAGCAGCCGCTTGGGCCCTGAAGCTTTCTTT,CASSRLGPEAFF
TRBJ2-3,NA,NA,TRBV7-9,TGTGCCAGCAGCTTGGAGACCGCGGATACGCAGTATTTT,CASSLETADTQYF
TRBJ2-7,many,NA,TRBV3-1,TGTGCCAGCAGCCAATCGGCCTACGAGCAGTACTTC,CASSQSAYEQYF
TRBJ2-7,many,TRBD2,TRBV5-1,TGCGCCAGCAGCTTGGAAAGCCGGGAGGCCTACGAGCAGTACTTC,CASSLESREAYEQYF
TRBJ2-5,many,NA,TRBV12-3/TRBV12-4,TGTGCCAGCAGTCCGGCCACGGGAGTCGAGACCCAGTACTTC,CASSPATGVETQYF
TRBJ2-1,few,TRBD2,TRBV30,TGTGCCTGGAGTGTTTTGGCGGGAGTATACAATGAGCAGTTCTTC,CAWSVLAGVYNEQFF
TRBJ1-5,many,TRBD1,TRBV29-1,TGCAGCGCCCAGGGGGCGAAAGGTCAGCCCCAGCATTTT,CSAQGAKGQPQHF
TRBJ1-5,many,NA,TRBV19,TGTGCCAGTAGTATCCAGGCAGGGGAGCAGCCCCAGCATTTT,CASSIQAGEQPQHF
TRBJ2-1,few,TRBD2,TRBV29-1,TGCAGCGTTATTCCCCCCACGTTAGCGGGATTTAGTTATGAGCAGTTCTTC,CSVIPPTLAGFSYEQFF
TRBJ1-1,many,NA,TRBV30,TGTGCCTGGAGAAGACAGAACACTGAAGCTTTCTTT,CAWRRQNTEAFF
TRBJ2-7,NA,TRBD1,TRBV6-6,TGTGCCAGCAGCCCCCGGGACAGGGGATCCTACGAGCAGTACTTC,CASSPRDRGSYEQYF
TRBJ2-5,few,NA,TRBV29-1,TGCAGCGTTGCCGGGCAAGAGACCCAGTGCTTC,CSVAGQETQCF
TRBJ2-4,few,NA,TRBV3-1,TGTGCCAGCAGCCAATCCGGGTCGGCCAAAAACATTCAGTACTTC,CASSQSGSAKNIQYF
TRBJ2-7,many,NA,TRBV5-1,TGCGCCAGCAGGGATCGGACAGATTCCCACCTCGAGCAGTACTTC,CASRDRTDSHLEQYF
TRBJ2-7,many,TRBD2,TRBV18,TGTGCCAGCTCACCATGGGGGGGAACCTACGAGCAGTACTTC,CASSPWGGTYEQYF
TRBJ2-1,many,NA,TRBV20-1,TGCAGTGCTAGAGACCGACGGATCACCCTTAACTACAATGAGCAGTTCTTC,CSARDRRITLNYNEQFF
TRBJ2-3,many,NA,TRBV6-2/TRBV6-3,TGTGCCAGCAGTTACTCGAGGACTCCCCTACTTACAGATACGCAGTATTTT,CASSYSRTPLLTDTQYF